Included here is one T cell receptor beta chain sequence, with context. Other DNA sequences in the sample encode the same CDR3. The data originate from a study of blood T cell repertoires in COVID-19. Study background: T cells, B-cell-depleted T cells, or PBMCs supplied cDNA or gDNA.

Generated by immunoSEQ multiplex PCR, the TCRdb table keeps only in-frame clones and is missing some. There are about 200,000 clones in the sample; 80% to 90% occur only once, and 6.5% to 9% lies in the top ten. V lost 6 bases to trimming and J lost 1 base; unmatched junction nucleotides: 1. The CDR3 contains 12 residues. Germline assignment: CDR1 SQVTM and CDR2 ANQGSEA. All enrollees were about 18 to 100 years old and from under 25 US areas. Categorization into cohorts depended on clinical history that participants reported. Cohort 3 donors counted as recovered after two negative PCRs, clearance, or resolved symptoms.

Sequenced material: PBMCs or T cells enriched from blood (not recorded which). The J gene is TRBJ1-1, the V gene TRBV29-1, with 8 bases matching TRBD1. This clonotype originated in a woman aged 18-29 years who had recovered from COVID-19. The CDR3: CSVGQGNTEAFF. As DNA, the CDR3 is TGCAGCGTAGGACAGGGGAACACTGAAGCTTTCTTT.